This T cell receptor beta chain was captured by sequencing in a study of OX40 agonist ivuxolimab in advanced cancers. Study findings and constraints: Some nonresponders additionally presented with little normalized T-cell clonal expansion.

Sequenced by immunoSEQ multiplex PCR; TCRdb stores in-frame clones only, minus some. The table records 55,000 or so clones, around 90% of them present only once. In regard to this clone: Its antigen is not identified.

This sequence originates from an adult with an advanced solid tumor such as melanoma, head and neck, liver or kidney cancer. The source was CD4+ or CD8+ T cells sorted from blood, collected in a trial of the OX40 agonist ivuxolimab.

The DNA for the CDR3 is TGTGCCAGTACAACAGGGGACTCCTACGAGCAGTACTTC. It yields the protein CASTTGDSYEQYF. This chain uses TRBV19 with TRBJ2-5; 7 positions agree with TRBD1. The J call is doubtful: the DNA matches TRBJ2-7 better. CDR3 size: 13 residues. The germline V gene has CDR1 LNHDA and CDR2 SQIVND (reference sequence).